Sequencing of this TCR beta chain was carried out in a study of T cells in localized non-small cell lung cancer. The CDR3 runs to 16 residues. Trimming cost V 0 bases and J 4 bases; bases outside gene matches: 1. Germline CDR1 reads SGHVS; CDR2 reads FNYEAQ. Worth noting for this clone: Its antigen is not known.

The protocol was immunoSEQ multiplex PCR, while the TCRdb copy is restricted to in-frame clones and leaves out a portion. The table shows about 20,000 clones, with about 88% occurring only once. Points from the study as a whole: Overall survival was longer when the density of T cells in the blood was higher. Heterogeneity stays possible, as sequencing covered only one tumor region. Adjacent lung tissue had a median around 50 of the top 100 clones found in the tumor.

The TCR sequence derives from a man aged 35 to 69 with stage I lung adenocarcinoma. This rearrangement joins TRBV7-6 to TRBJ2-2; the match to TRBD2 covers 11 bases. The sequences come from peripheral blood, collected before any cancer treatment. The CDR3 loop reads CASSLALAGGTGELFF. The CDR3 DNA follows: TGTGCCAGCAGCTTAGCCCTAGCGGGGGGCACCGGGGAGCTGTTTTTT.